What follows are 2 T cell receptor beta chains derived from one specimen sequenced in a study of blood T cell repertoires in COVID-19. The protocol was immunoSEQ multiplex PCR, while the TCRdb copy is restricted to in-frame clones and leaves out a portion. The sample has some 60,000 clones; almost 90% are singletons. The sequenced sample consisted of peripheral blood. The source is a man between 60 and 75 years old with acute or convalescent COVID-19.

The chain has TRBV2 and TRBJ2-7, with 9 bases that match TRBD1. Unmatched junction bases numbered 5, after V lost 5 bases and J lost 6 bases. The CDR3 is 13 amino acids. Germline V gene sequence: CDR1 SNHLY, CDR2 FYNNEI. The CDR3 coding sequence is TGTGCCAGCAGTAGGGACAGGGTGGGCGAGCAGTACTTC. Residues: CASSRDRVGEQYF.

V gene TRBV7-9 combines with J gene TRBJ2-4; D is possibly TRBD1 (5 bases). V was trimmed by 7 bases and J by 5 bases, leaving 9 bases between them. Per the germline V gene, CDR1 is SEHNR and CDR2 is FQNEAQ (reference sequence). The CDR3 has 12 residues. CDR3 protein: CASNGQENIQYF. The DNA for the CDR3 is TGTGCCAGCAACGGACAAGAAAACATTCAGTACTTC.